Sequencing of this T cell receptor beta chain was carried out in a study of cytomegalovirus exposure and HLA in healthy donors. General study results and limits: The study put 150 or so TCR beta chains on its list as cytomegalovirus-associated.

The germline gives CDR1 SGHRS, CDR2 YFSETQ. The CDR3 loop spans 16 amino acids. Trimming at V came to 3 bases and at J to 2 bases, leaving 7 bases not matched to a gene. Comments on this clone: The antigen remains unidentified.

60 Vbeta and 13 Jbeta primers were used in PCR. Assay used: immunoSEQ multiplex PCR; TCRdb lists only in-frame clones, some missing. The sample includes approximately 100,000 clones, more than 60% seen only once; the top ten take approximately 2.6%. This sequence was found in a female donor in good health and CMV-seronegative. The specimen was PBMCs. This sequence joins TRBV5-1 and TRBJ2-2, with TRBD1 matching 7 bases. The chain's CDR3 is CASSSPDRANTGELFF. CDR3 DNA sequence: TGCGCCAGCAGCTCCCCCGACAGGGCCAACACCGGGGAGCTGTTTTTT. Full variable domain (remainder filled in from reference TRBV5-1 and TRBJ2-2): KAGVTQTPRYLIKTRGQQVTLSCSPISGHRSVSWYQQTPGQGLQFLFEYFSETQRNKGNFPGRFSGRQFSNSRSEMNVSTLELGDSALYLCASSSPDRANTGELFFGEGSRLTVL.